Shown below are 5 T cell receptor beta chains from a single sample sequenced in a study. TCRdb reprocessed the RT-PCR reads with MiXCR, giving one entry per CDR3 protein. There are fewer than 800,000 distinct CDR3 sequences in the sample; 12% to 15% occur only once, and about 3.9% lies in the top ten. Sequencing was performed on memory CD4+ T cells from blood. These receptors came from a female donor in good health, serving as a healthy control.

This clonotype was observed once. The V call is TRBV2, the J call TRBJ1-2; TRBD1 matches at 7 bases. In germline, CDR1 is SNHLY, CDR2 FYNNEI. The CDR3 totals 15 residues. V gave up 1 base and J gave up 4 bases; unmatched junction bases: 6. This CDR3 is CASSEDRDRRYGYTF. CDR3 DNA: TGTGCCAGCAGTGAAGACCGGGACAGACGCTATGGCTACACCTTC.

In this sample, this clonotype turned up a few times. The chain joins TRBV11-2 to TRBJ2-1; D possibly corresponds to TRBD2 (5 bases). Per germline, CDR1 SGHAT and CDR2 FQNNGV. V lost 7 bases to trimming and J lost 6 bases, with 19 bases between them. CDR3 length: 15 amino acids. The CDR3 nucleotides read TGTGCCAGCACCACTTACATCCGGGGTTTCAATGAGCAGTTCTTC. The encoded protein is CASTTYIRGFNEQFF.

This clonotype was seen at least ten times. The chain is built from TRBV20-1 and TRBJ1-2; TRBD1 is a possible D gene (5 bases). There are 12 residues in the CDR3. Trimming removed 6 bases at V and 7 bases at J, with 15 bases between. Per the germline V gene, CDR1 is DFQATT and CDR2 is SNEGSKA (reference sequence). The CDR3 reads CSAEWGMSGYTF. The CDR3 nucleotides are TGCAGTGCCGAATGGGGGATGAGTGGCTACACCTTC.

This clonotype was counted many times. The chain combines TRBV20-1 with TRBJ2-1, with D perhaps TRBD2 (6 bases). This CDR3 comprises 17 residues. Between the trimmed V and J ends, which lost 5 bases and 0 bases, there was a span of 20 bases. The V gene's germline CDR1 is DFQATT and CDR2 SNEGSKA (reference sequence). The CDR3 DNA sequence: TGCAGTGCTCTAGAGGTGTCAGGGAGGAGCTCCTACAATGAGCAGTTCTTC. This codes for CSALEVSGRSSYNEQFF.

This clonotype came up a few times. The V gene is TRBV9, the J gene TRBJ2-1, with D perhaps TRBD2 (6 bases). The length of the CDR3 is 17 residues. Trimming took off 0 bases at V and 0 bases at J, with 13 bases between the two ends. Germline V gene sequence: CDR1 SGDLS, CDR2 YYNGEE. The CDR3 loop is CASSVGASASSYNEQFF. In DNA, the CDR3 is TGTGCCAGCAGCGTAGGAGCTAGCGCGAGCTCCTACAATGAGCAGTTCTTC. Looking up the rest from reference TRBV9 and TRBJ2-1 gives the full variable domain: DSGVTQTPKHLITATGQRVTLRCSPRSGDLSVYWYQQSLDQGLQFLIQYYNGEERAKGNILERFSAQQFPDLHSELNLSSLELGDSALYFCASSVGASASSYNEQFFGPGTRLTVL.